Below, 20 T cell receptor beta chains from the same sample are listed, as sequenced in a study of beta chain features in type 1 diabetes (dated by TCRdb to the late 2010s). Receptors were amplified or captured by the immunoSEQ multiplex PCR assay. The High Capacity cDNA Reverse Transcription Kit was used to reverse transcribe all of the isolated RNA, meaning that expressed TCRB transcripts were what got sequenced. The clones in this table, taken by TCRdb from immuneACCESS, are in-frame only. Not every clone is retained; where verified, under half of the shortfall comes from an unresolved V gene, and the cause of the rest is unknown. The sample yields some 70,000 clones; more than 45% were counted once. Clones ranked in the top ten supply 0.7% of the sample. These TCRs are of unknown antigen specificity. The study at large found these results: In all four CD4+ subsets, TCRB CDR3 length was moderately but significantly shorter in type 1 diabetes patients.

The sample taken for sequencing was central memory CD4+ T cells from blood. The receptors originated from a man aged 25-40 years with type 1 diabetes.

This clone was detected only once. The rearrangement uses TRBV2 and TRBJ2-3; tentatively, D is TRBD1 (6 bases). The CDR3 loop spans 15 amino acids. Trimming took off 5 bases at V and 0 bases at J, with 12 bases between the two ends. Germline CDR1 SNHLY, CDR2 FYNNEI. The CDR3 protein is CASSRIDRSTDTQYF. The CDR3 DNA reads TGTGCCAGCAGTAGAATAGACAGGAGCACAGATACGCAGTATTTT.

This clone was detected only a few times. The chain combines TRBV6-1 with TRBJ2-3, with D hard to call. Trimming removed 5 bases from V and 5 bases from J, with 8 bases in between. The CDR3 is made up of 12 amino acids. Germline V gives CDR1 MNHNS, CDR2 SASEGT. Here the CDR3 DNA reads TGTGCCAGCAGTCAGGTAGGAGATACGCAGTATTTT. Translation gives CASSQVGDTQYF.

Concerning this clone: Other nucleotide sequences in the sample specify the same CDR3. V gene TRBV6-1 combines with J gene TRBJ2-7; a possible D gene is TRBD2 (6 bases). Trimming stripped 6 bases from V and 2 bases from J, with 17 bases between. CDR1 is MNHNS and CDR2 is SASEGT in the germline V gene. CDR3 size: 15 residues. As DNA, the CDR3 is TGTGCCAGCAGGGAGGGGCTGGCGGGACCCTACGAGCAGTACTTC. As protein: CASREGLAGPYEQYF.

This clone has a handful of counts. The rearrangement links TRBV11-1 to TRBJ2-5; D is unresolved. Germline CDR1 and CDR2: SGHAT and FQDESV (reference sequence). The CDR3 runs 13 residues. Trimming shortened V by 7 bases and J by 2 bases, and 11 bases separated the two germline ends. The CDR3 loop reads CASMELNQETQYF. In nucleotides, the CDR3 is TGTGCCAGCATGGAGCTCAATCAAGAGACCCAGTACTTC. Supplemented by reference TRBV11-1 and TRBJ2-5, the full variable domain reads EAEVAQSPRYKITEKSQAVAFWCDPISGHATLYWYRQILGQGPELLVQFQDESVVDDSQLPKDRFSAERLKGVDSTLKIQPAELGDSAMYLCASMELNQETQYFGPGTRLLVL.

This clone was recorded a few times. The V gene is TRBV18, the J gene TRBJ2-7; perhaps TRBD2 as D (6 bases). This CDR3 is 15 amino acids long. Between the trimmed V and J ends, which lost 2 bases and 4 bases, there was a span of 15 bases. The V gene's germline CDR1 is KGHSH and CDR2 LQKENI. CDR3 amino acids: CASSPGGTGKYEQYF. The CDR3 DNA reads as TGTGCCAGCTCACCAGGAGGGACGGGGAAGTACGAGCAGTACTTC.

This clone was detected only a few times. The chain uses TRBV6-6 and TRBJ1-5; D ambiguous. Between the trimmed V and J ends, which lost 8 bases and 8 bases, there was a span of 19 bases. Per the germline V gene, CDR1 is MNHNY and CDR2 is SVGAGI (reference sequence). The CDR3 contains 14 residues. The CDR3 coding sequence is TGTGCCAGCGGCGATGGCGGCCTAAGAGAGCCCCAGCATTTT. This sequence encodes CASGDGGLREPQHF.

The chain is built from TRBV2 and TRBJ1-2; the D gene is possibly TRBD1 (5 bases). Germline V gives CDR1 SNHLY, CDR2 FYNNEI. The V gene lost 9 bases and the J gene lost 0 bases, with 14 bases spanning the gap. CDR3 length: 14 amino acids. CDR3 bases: TGTGCCAGTACCTTGACAGATTCTAACTATGGCTACACCTTC. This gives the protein CASTLTDSNYGYTF.

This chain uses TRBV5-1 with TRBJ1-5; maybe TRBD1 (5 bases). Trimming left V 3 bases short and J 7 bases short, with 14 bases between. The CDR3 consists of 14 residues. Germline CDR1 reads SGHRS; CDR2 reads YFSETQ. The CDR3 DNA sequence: TGCGCCAGCAGCTCGGGGGGGGACGGGCAGCCCCAGCATTTT. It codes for CASSSGGDGQPQHF.

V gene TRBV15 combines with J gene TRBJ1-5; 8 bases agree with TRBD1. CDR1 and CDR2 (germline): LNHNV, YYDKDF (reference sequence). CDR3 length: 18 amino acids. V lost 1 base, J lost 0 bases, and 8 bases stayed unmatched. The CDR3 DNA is TGTGCCACCAGCAGAGGAGGGACAGGTCGCCCTAGCAATCAGCCCCAGCATTTT. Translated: CATSRGGTGRPSNQPQHF.

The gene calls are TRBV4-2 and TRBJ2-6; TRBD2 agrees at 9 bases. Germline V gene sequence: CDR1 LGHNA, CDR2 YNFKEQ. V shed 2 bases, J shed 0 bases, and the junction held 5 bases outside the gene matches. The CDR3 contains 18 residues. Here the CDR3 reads CASSQRYSGSSGANVLTF. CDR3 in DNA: TGTGCCAGCAGCCAACGATATAGCGGGAGCTCTGGGGCCAACGTCCTGACTTTC.

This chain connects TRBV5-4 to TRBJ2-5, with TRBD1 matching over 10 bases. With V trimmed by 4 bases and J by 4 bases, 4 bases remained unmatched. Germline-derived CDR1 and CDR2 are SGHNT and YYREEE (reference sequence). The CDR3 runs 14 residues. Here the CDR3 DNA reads TGTGCCAGCAGCACTCGGACAGGGGGAGAGACCCAGTACTTC. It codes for CASSTRTGGETQYF. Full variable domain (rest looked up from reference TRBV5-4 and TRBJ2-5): ETGVTQSPTHLIKTRGQQVTLRCSSQSGHNTVSWYQQALGQGPQFIFQYYREEENGRGNFPPRFSGLQFPNYSSELNVNALELDDSALYLCASSTRTGGETQYFGPGTRLLVL.

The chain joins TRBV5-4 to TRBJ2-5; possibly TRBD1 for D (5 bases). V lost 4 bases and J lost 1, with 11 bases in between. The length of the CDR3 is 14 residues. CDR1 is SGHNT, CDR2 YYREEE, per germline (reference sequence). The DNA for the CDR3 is TGTGCCAGCAGCCACAGGCCCAGCCAAGAGACCCAGTACTTC. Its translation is CASSHRPSQETQYF.

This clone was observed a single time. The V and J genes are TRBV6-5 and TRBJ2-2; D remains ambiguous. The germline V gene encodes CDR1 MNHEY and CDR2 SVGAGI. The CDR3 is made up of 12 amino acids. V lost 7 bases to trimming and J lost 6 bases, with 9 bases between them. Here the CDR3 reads CASTRKSGELFF. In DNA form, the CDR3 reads TGTGCCAGCACGAGGAAATCCGGGGAGCTGTTTTTT.

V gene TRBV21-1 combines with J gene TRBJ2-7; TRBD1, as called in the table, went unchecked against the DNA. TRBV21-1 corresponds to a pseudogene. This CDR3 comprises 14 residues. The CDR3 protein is CASSKGPQALGQYF. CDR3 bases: TGTGCCAGCAGCAAAGGTCCACAGGCCCTTGGGCAGTACTTC.

Written as DNA, the CDR3 is TGTGCCAGCAGCTTAGGCCGGCTAGCGGTCTTAGATACGCAGTATTTT. It yields the protein CASSLGRLAVLDTQYF. The rearrangement links TRBV7-9 to TRBJ2-3; 7 bases fit TRBD2. CDR3 length: 16 residues. Germline CDR1 reads SEHNR; CDR2 reads FQNEAQ (reference sequence). With 1 base clipped from V and 5 bases from J, the junction kept 9 bases outside the gene matches.

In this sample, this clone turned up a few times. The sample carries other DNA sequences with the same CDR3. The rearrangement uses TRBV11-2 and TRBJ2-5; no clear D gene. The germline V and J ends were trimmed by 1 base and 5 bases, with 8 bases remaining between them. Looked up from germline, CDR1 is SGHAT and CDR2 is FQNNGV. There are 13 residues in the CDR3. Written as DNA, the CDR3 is TGTGCCAGCAGCTTAGCGGGTGGGGAGACCCAGTACTTC. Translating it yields CASSLAGGETQYF. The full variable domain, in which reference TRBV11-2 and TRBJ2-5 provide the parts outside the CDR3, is EAGVAQSPRYKIIEKRQSVAFWCNPISGHATLYWYQQILGQGPKLLIQFQNNGVVDDSQLPKDRFSAERLKGVDSTLKIQPAKLEDSAVYLCASSLAGGETQYFGPGTRLLVL.

The CDR3 sequence: CATQGFYTGELFF. CDR3 coding DNA: TGTGCCACTCAGGGTTTTTACACCGGGGAGCTGTTTTTT. V gene TRBV6-1 combines with J gene TRBJ2-2, with D tentatively TRBD1 (5 bases). Germline V gene lookup returns CDR1 MNHNS and CDR2 SASEGT. Trimming cost V 10 bases and J 3 bases, with 12 bases left between them. The CDR3 runs to 13 residues.

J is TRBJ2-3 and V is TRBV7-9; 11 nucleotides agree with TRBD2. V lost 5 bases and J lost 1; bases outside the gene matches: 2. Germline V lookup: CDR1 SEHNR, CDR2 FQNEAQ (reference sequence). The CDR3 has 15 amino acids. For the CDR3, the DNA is TGTGCCAGCAGCCAGGGACTAGCGGGCACAGATACGCAGTATTTT. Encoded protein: CASSQGLAGTDTQYF.

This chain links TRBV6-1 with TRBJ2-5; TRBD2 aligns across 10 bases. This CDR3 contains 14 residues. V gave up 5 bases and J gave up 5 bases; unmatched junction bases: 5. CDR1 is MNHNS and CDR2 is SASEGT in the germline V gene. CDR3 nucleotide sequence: TGTGCCAGCAGTCAGCGGGAGGGAGGGGAGACCCAGTACTTC. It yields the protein CASSQREGGETQYF.

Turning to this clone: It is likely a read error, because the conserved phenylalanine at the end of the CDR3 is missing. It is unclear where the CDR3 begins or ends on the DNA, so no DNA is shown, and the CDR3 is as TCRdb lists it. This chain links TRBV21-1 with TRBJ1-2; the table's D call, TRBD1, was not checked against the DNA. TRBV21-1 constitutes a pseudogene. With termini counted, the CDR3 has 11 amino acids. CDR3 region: CASLDRGRIAL.